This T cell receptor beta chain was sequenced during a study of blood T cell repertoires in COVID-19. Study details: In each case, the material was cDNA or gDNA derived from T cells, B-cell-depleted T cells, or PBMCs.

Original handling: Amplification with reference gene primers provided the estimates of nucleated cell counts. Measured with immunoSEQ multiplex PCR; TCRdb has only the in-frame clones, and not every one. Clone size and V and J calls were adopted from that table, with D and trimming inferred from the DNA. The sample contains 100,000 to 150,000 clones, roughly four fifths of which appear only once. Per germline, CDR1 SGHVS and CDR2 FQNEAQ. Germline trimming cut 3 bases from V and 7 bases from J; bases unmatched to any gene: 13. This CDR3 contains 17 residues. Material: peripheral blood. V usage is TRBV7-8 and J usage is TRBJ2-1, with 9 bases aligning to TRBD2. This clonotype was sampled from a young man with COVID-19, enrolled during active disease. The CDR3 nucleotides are TGTGCCAGCAGCTTTAGTAGGCGGGAGGGCCTGCGGAATGAGCAGTTCTTC. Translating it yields CASSFSRREGLRNEQFF.